These 9 T cell receptor beta chains were all obtained from the same sample, sequenced in a study of post-analysis software for immune sequencing data. Findings and caveats of the study: Patients used five TRBV segments, including TRBV5-6, TRBV5-1 and TRBV20-1, more often than controls.

Antigens of these TCRs are unknown. Every TCR beta cDNA library bore unique molecular identifiers. TCRdb independently ran MiXCR on the PCR reads; one entry per CDR3 protein. The table has 450,000 to 650,000 distinct CDR3 sequences, about 40% seen once; the top ten hold more than 1.5%. The sample comprised blood. These receptor sequences come from a girl aged 5 to 17 with multiple sclerosis.

The rearrangement links TRBV7-2 to TRBJ2-3; TRBD2 matches at 8 bases. J gave up 5 bases and V 9 bases, and 10 bases lay outside the gene matches. Per the germline V gene, CDR1 is SGHTA and CDR2 is FQGNSA. This CDR3 contains 14 residues. In nucleotides, the CDR3 is TGTGCCAGTCGAAGCGGGAGAAGTGGAGATACGCAGTATTTT. Translation: CASRSGRSGDTQYF.

This clonotype has only a few counts. The CDR3 reads CASSFEGLASTDTQYF. CDR3 nucleotides: TGTGCCAGCAGCTTCGAGGGGCTAGCGAGCACAGATACGCAGTATTTT. V is TRBV7-2 and J is TRBJ2-3; perhaps TRBD2 as D (6 bases). The CDR3 has 16 amino acids. Germline CDR1 reads SGHTA; CDR2 reads FQGNSA. Trimming removed 3 bases at V and 0 bases at J, with 13 bases between.

This clonotype was detected a few times. This chain connects TRBV7-9 to TRBJ1-1, with a weak D call TRBD1 (5 bases). V was pared by 1 base and J by 4 bases, with 10 bases between. The CDR3 spans 14 residues. Germline loops: CDR1 SEHNR, CDR2 FQNEAQ (reference sequence). As DNA, the CDR3 is TGTGCCAGCAGCTTAGGGGGGTTCGGCACTGAAGCTTTCTTT. Encoded protein: CASSLGGFGTEAFF.

The CDR3 sequence: CASSLALHEQFF. The CDR3 nucleotides read TGCGCCAGCAGCTTGGCACTTCATGAGCAGTTCTTC. The chain couples TRBV5-1 to TRBJ2-1; D is uncertain. The CDR3 spans 12 residues. V was cut by 0 bases and J by 8 bases, with 6 bases left in between. The V gene's germline CDR1 is SGHRS and CDR2 YFSETQ.

This chain uses TRBV7-9 with TRBJ1-3, with D possibly being TRBD1 (5 bases). V shed 3 bases and J shed 9 bases, with 18 bases lying between them. Germline CDR1 SEHNR, CDR2 FQNEAQ (reference sequence). The CDR3 totals 15 residues. The CDR3 sequence: CASSFPLQGGSTIYF. The CDR3, as DNA: TGTGCCAGCAGCTTCCCTCTTCAGGGCGGGAGCACCATATATTTT. The variable domain in full, with the rest retrieved from reference TRBV7-9 and TRBJ1-3, is DTGVSQNPRHKITKRGQNVTFRCDPISEHNRLYWYRQTLGQGPEFLTYFQNEAQLEKSRLLSDRFSAERPKGSFSTLEIQRTEQGDSAMYLCASSFPLQGGSTIYFGEGSWLTVV.

The CDR3 spells CASTPRGSTDTQYF. In nucleotides, the CDR3 is TGTGCCAGCACCCCTAGAGGCAGCACAGATACGCAGTATTTT. The rearrangement joins TRBV7-9 to TRBJ2-3; D is uncertain. V lost 7 bases to trimming and J lost 0 bases, with 11 bases between them. Germline CDR1 is SEHNR and CDR2 is FQNEAQ (reference sequence). The CDR3 sequence is 14 residues long. Combining the CDR3 with reference TRBV7-9 and TRBJ2-3 gives the whole variable domain DTGVSQNPRHKITKRGQNVTFRCDPISEHNRLYWYRQTLGQGPEFLTYFQNEAQLEKSRLLSDRFSAERPKGSFSTLEIQRTEQGDSAMYLCASTPRGSTDTQYFGPGTRLTVL.

V is TRBV29-1 and J is TRBJ2-4; 9 bases map to TRBD2. This CDR3 contains 14 residues. Germline loops: CDR1 SQVTM, CDR2 ANQGSEA. V gave up 6 bases and J gave up 13 bases; unmatched junction bases: 16. CDR3 protein: CSVGPGLALGEQYF. DNA of the CDR3: TGCAGCGTCGGCCCCGGACTAGCGTTGGGAGAGCAGTACTTC.

This clonotype was seen more than once but under ten times. V is TRBV12-3 or TRBV12-4 and J is TRBJ1-2, with TRBD1 identical over 7 bases. The V segment lost 1 base and the J segment 6 bases; nucleotides outside the gene matches: 5. This CDR3 is 14 amino acids long. The CDR3 reads CASSLVRGNDGYTF. CDR3 bases: TGTGCCAGCAGTTTAGTCAGGGGGAATGATGGCTACACCTTC.

A few counts support this clonotype. J is TRBJ2-4 and V is TRBV12-3 or TRBV12-4; 8 bases agree with TRBD2. This CDR3 has 17 amino acids. With 6 bases clipped from V and 0 bases from J, the junction kept 10 bases outside the gene matches. CDR3 in DNA: TGTGCCAGCAGCTCAACCGGACTAGCCCGAGCCAAAAACATTCAGTACTTC. Protein product: CASSSTGLARAKNIQYF.